A selection of T cell receptor beta chains follows, all from one sample in a study of identical twins. TCRdb re-analysed the 5' RACE reads in MiXCR, keeping a single row per CDR3 protein. The sample records more than 600,000 distinct CDR3 sequences, 15% to 20% being singletons. These records were also assigned to another study, of T cells expressing NK-cell markers.

The sample consisted of PBMCs. The source is a woman under 30 in good health. Both conserved end residues are part of each CDR3. The D gene is left open where the match is weak. For some rows the clone size is stated as once, few or many, or as a class when expanded; others skip it.

TRBV2,TRBJ1-5,NA,few,14,TGTGCCAGCAGTGAAGAGGCAGTCTATCAGCCCCAGCATTTT,CASSEEAVYQPQHF
TRBV5-6,TRBJ2-7,NA,NA,15,TGTGCCAGCAGCCCCGGGCAGGTCCGGCGAATTGAGCAGTACTTC,CASSPGQVRRIEQYF
TRBV12-3/TRBV12-4,TRBJ2-7,TRBD2,many,14,TGTGCCAGCAGTTTGAGGACTAGCGGATACGAGCAGTACTTC,CASSLRTSGYEQYF
TRBV20-1,TRBJ2-3,TRBD2,once,21,TGCAGTGCCCCTAGGCCCCGTACCGGGACTAGCGGGGGGGGTAGCACAGATACGCAGTATTTT,CSAPRPRTGTSGGGSTDTQYF
TRBV6-4,TRBJ2-2,NA,few,14,TGTGCCAGCAGTGTGCAGGGAGGCACCGGGGAGCTGTTTTTT,CASSVQGGTGELFF
TRBV20-1,TRBJ2-5,TRBD2,few,15,TGCAGTGCTAGGGGACTAGCGGGGGTGGGAGAGACCCAGTACTTC,CSARGLAGVGETQYF
TRBV5-6,TRBJ2-5,NA,NA,14,TGTGCCAGCAGCTTGCTACAGTCAAAGGAGACCCAGTACTTC,CASSLLQSKETQYF
TRBV20-1,TRBJ2-5,TRBD2,many,16,TGCAGTGCTAGAGGAGCGGGACTAGCGGGGCAAGAGACCCAGTACTTC,CSARGAGLAGQETQYF
TRBV18,TRBJ2-7,NA,NA,16,TGTGCCAGCTCACCCGATATTTTGAGGGCACGAGGCGAGCAGTACTTC,CASSPDILRARGEQYF
TRBV4-3,TRBJ2-2,NA,NA,17,TGCGCCAGCAGCCTGTCTGCGGGACCTAGCGTGGTGGGGGAGCTGTTTTTT,CASSLSAGPSVVGELFF
TRBV6-1,TRBJ1-5,NA,many,14,TGTGCCAGCAGCCAGGGGAATAGCAATCAGCCCCAGCATTTT,CASSQGNSNQPQHF
TRBV7-8,TRBJ1-4,TRBD1,NA,16,TGTGCCAGCAGCTCCGAGACAGGGGGGCAAAATGAAAAACTGTTTTTT,CASSSETGGQNEKLFF
TRBV6-1,TRBJ2-7,NA,NA,14,TGTGCCAGCAGTGAAGTTGGACAGCACTACGAGCAGTACTTC,CASSEVGQHYEQYF
TRBV20-1,TRBJ2-3,NA,few,14,TGCAGTGCTAGCGACCCCACCATCACAGATACGCAGTATTTT,CSASDPTITDTQYF
TRBV5-6,TRBJ1-2,TRBD1,few,15,TGTGCCAGCAGCTCGGACAGGGGGCATCACTATGGCTACACCTTC,CASSSDRGHHYGYTF
TRBV4-3,TRBJ2-7,TRBD2,few,14,TGCGCCAGCTCCCGTAGCGGGAGCTTATCCGAGCAGTACTTC,CASSRSGSLSEQYF
TRBV24-1,TRBJ2-1,TRBD2,many,14,TGTGCCACCGCGGCGGGGGGGGCGGAGAATGAGCAGTTCTTC,CATAAGGAENEQFF
TRBV29-1,TRBJ2-3,NA,NA,14,TGCAGCGTTGAGGGCCAGCCGAGCACAGATACGCAGTATTTT,CSVEGQPSTDTQYF
TRBV20-1,TRBJ2-1,TRBD1,NA,15,TGCAGTGCTAGAAACCCAGGGGGTCGGAACAATGAGCAGTTCTTC,CSARNPGGRNNEQFF
TRBV20-1,TRBJ2-7,NA,few,13,TGCAGTGCTAGGGCCGAGGCAGGGGACGAGCAGTACTTC,CSARAEAGDEQYF
TRBV29-1,TRBJ2-7,TRBD2,many,14,TGCAGCGTTGCGGATAGCGGGAGGAGCGGAGAGCAGTACTTC,CSVADSGRSGEQYF
TRBV15,TRBJ2-2,NA,NA,13,TGTGCCACCAGCAAAGGGAGTGCCGGGGAGCTGTTTTTT,CATSKGSAGELFF
TRBV5-5,TRBJ2-1,TRBD2,few,14,TGTGCCAGCGCTAGCGGGTATTCCTACAATGAGCAGTTCTTC,CASASGYSYNEQFF
TRBV5-1,TRBJ2-1,NA,few,16,TGCGCCAGCAGCTTGGAGGGCAGGCGCGGGAACAATGAGCAGTTCTTC,CASSLEGRRGNNEQFF
TRBV5-1,TRBJ2-5,TRBD1,few,14,TGCGCCAGCAGCCAGGGGACAGGGATCGAGACCCAGTACTTC,CASSQGTGIETQYF
TRBV3-1,TRBJ2-3,NA,few,14,TGTGCCAGCAGCCAGCGGGACGGCACAGATACGCAGTATTTT,CASSQRDGTDTQYF
TRBV6-5,TRBJ2-1,NA,few,15,TGTGCCAGCAGTTACCCCGGGTCTCCAGGGGATGAGCAGTTCTTC,CASSYPGSPGDEQFF
TRBV6-5,TRBJ1-5,NA,once,17,TGTGCCAGCAGTTACGCTCGAAGGGGGAATAGCAATCAGCCCCAGCATTTT,CASSYARRGNSNQPQHF
TRBV14,TRBJ2-7,NA,NA,13,TGTGCCAGCAGCCAAGAGACGGCCTACGAGCAGTACTTC,CASSQETAYEQYF
TRBV27,TRBJ2-2,NA,NA,18,TGTGCCAGCAGGACTAAAGGCTACAACCGGCGGGGAACCGGGGAGCTGTTTTTT,CASRTKGYNRRGTGELFF
TRBV4-3,TRBJ1-1,NA,NA,15,TGCGCCAGCAGCCAAGATCATGGGAGGGGCACTGAAGCTTTCTTT,CASSQDHGRGTEAFF
TRBV6-1,TRBJ2-1,NA,NA,16,TGTGCCAGCAGTCTTAAGGGAGGAAGAATCCACAATGAGCAGTTCTTC,CASSLKGGRIHNEQFF
TRBV12-5,TRBJ2-7,TRBD2,NA,13,TGTGCTAGTGGTTTCGGGGGGGCCTACGAGCAGTACTTC,CASGFGGAYEQYF
TRBV7-3,TRBJ1-5,NA,once,13,TGTGCCAGCAGCCCCTCGGGGGGAGAGCCCCAGCATTTT,CASSPSGGEPQHF
TRBV5-1,TRBJ2-7,TRBD2,few,16,TGCGCCAGCAGCGCGGCCGGGACTAGCGGGAGAAACGAGCAGTACTTC,CASSAAGTSGRNEQYF
TRBV5-1,TRBJ1-2,NA,NA,15,TGCGCCAGCAGCTTGGCCCCGGGACTCGACTATGGCTACACCTTC,CASSLAPGLDYGYTF
TRBV6-2/TRBV6-3,TRBJ2-7,TRBD2,few,16,TGTGCCAGCAGTTACCGGTTGGCTAGCGGGAAGGATGAGCAGTACTTC,CASSYRLASGKDEQYF
TRBV7-9,TRBJ2-1,NA,few,12,TGTGCCAGCAGCCCACAGCTGAGTGAGCAGTTCTTC,CASSPQLSEQFF
TRBV6-2/TRBV6-3,TRBJ2-1,TRBD1,few,17,TGTGCCAGCAGTTTCCCCCCAACGACAGGGCCAGGGAATGAGCAGTTCTTC,CASSFPPTTGPGNEQFF
TRBV12-3/TRBV12-4,TRBJ1-1,NA,NA,12,TGTGCCAGCAGGCCTGACAGCACTGAAGCTTTCTTT,CASRPDSTEAFF
TRBV5-5,TRBJ2-7,TRBD2,few,15,TGTGCCAGCAGCCTGGAGCTAGCGGGAAACTACGAGCAGTACTTC,CASSLELAGNYEQYF
TRBV9,TRBJ2-2,NA,few,14,TGTGCCAGCAGCGTAGCGACAGGCACCGGGGAGCTGTTTTTT,CASSVATGTGELFF
TRBV6-2/TRBV6-3,TRBJ1-4,NA,few,13,TGTGCCAGCGTGAGGGGAGGGGGTGAAAAACTGTTTTTT,CASVRGGGEKLFF
TRBV20-1,TRBJ1-1,TRBD1,few,14,TGCAGTGTGAGGGGACAGGGGGCGTACACTGAAGCTTTCTTT,CSVRGQGAYTEAFF
TRBV12-3/TRBV12-4,TRBJ2-1,NA,few,15,TGTGCCAGCACCCACGGAGCGACAACCTACAATGAGCAGTTCTTC,CASTHGATTYNEQFF
TRBV5-1,TRBJ2-3,NA,NA,16,TGCGCCAGCAGCTTGGCCGCGGGAATTTACACAGATACGCAGTATTTT,CASSLAAGIYTDTQYF
TRBV12-3/TRBV12-4,TRBJ2-1,NA,many,13,TGTGCCAGCAGTCCGGACCTACCGAATGAGCAGTTCTTC,CASSPDLPNEQFF
TRBV29-1,TRBJ2-7,NA,NA,13,TGCAGCGCACAGGGAATGAGAGGTAACGAGCAGTACTTC,CSAQGMRGNEQYF
TRBV5-5,TRBJ2-3,TRBD2,NA,16,TGTGCCAGCAGCTGGGGGGGAGCTAGCGGCACAGATACGCAGTATTTT,CASSWGGASGTDTQYF
TRBV10-3,TRBJ2-5,TRBD2,NA,17,TGTGCCATCAGTTTGACTAGCGGGGGGTCTTTACAAGAGACCCAGTACTTC,CAISLTSGGSLQETQYF
TRBV5-1,TRBJ1-1,NA,many,13,TGCGCCAGCAGCTCCCAGGTGAACACTGAAGCTTTCTTT,CASSSQVNTEAFF
TRBV29-1,TRBJ2-3,TRBD1,few,12,TGCAGCGTTGACCATGACAGGGGACTCCGGTATTTT,CSVDHDRGLRYF
TRBV4-3,TRBJ2-1,TRBD2,NA,16,TGCGCCAGCCAATTAGGGGTTAGCGGGAGCGGCAATGAGCAGTTCTTC,CASQLGVSGSGNEQFF
TRBV5-1,TRBJ1-2,NA,few,13,TGCGCCAGCAGCTTGGTTGAGAGTTCTGGCTACACCTTC,CASSLVESSGYTF
TRBV3-1,TRBJ1-2,NA,NA,16,TGTGCCAGCAGCCAAGGATGGCCAGCAGCTAACTATGGCTACACCTTC,CASSQGWPAANYGYTF
TRBV5-1,TRBJ2-3,TRBD1,few,15,TGCGCCAGCAGCACACAGGGGAGAGGACGGGATACGCAGTATTTT,CASSTQGRGRDTQYF
TRBV9,TRBJ2-7,NA,NA,16,TGTGCCAGCAGCGTAGGTCGGGACCCTACCGTATACGAGCAGTACTTC,CASSVGRDPTVYEQYF
TRBV7-6,TRBJ2-5,NA,few,16,TGTGCCAGCAGCTTAGGCAGTCCTAGTGCATCGGAGACCCAGTACTTC,CASSLGSPSASETQYF
TRBV28,TRBJ2-1,NA,few,12,TGTGCCAGCGGGAGGAAATACAATGAGCAGTTCTTC,CASGRKYNEQFF
TRBV20-1,TRBJ2-2,TRBD1,NA,14,TGCAGTGCCGCGGACAGGGTTTGGGCCGGGGAGCTGTTTTTT,CSAADRVWAGELFF